Presented here are 16 T cell receptor beta chains from one specimen sequenced in a study of cytomegalovirus exposure and HLA in healthy donors. PCR primers comprised 60 Vbeta and 13 Jbeta primers. Assay: immunoSEQ multiplex PCR; the TCRdb copy retains only in-frame clones and omits some. The table has under 200,000 clones, 55% to 70% seen once. Sequencing was done on a sample of PBMCs. These receptors came from a woman aged 40 to 50 in good health and CMV-seropositive.

The chain has TRBV5-5 and TRBJ2-3; 9 nucleotides line up with TRBD2. This CDR3 is 15 amino acids long. Germline V gives CDR1 SGHKS, CDR2 YYEKEE (reference sequence). V shed 3 bases and J 3 bases; nucleotides not matched to a gene: 5. CDR3 amino acids: CASSWAGGPTDTQYF. CDR3 DNA: TGTGCCAGCAGCTGGGCGGGAGGGCCTACAGATACGCAGTATTTT.

The rearrangement joins TRBV6-1 to TRBJ1-4, with D perhaps TRBD1 (5 bases). The CDR3 is made up of 14 amino acids. Between the trimmed V and J ends, which lost 4 bases and 2 bases, there was a span of 8 bases. The germline gives CDR1 MNHNS, CDR2 SASEGT. The CDR3 loop is CASSVRQTNEKLFF. CDR3 in DNA: TGTGCCAGCAGTGTCAGACAGACTAATGAAAAACTGTTTTTT.

This chain uses TRBV7-9 with TRBJ2-7; 12 positions agree with TRBD2. From germline, CDR1 is SEHNR and CDR2 FQNEAQ (reference sequence). Trimming removed 5 bases from V and 5 bases from J; junction bases left unmatched: 7. CDR3 length: 15 amino acids. The CDR3 here is CASSPTSGGMNEQYF. The CDR3 DNA reads as TGTGCCAGCAGCCCTACTAGCGGGGGGATGAACGAGCAGTACTTC. The full variable domain, with the rest looked up from reference TRBV7-9 and TRBJ2-7, is DTGVSQNPRHKITKRGQNVTFRCDPISEHNRLYWYRQTLGQGPEFLTYFQNEAQLEKSRLLSDRFSAERPKGSFSTLEIQRTEQGDSAMYLCASSPTSGGMNEQYFGPGTRLTVT.

In DNA, the CDR3 is TGTGCCAGCAGCTTAGTAATTGGTGCGGGGCAAGAGACCCAGTACTTC. Its protein product is CASSLVIGAGQETQYF. The chain combines TRBV7-9 with TRBJ2-5, with D maybe TRBD2 (6 bases). V was shortened by 1 base and J by 2 bases, with 14 bases between the two germline ends. CDR1 and CDR2 (germline): SEHNR, FQNEAQ (reference sequence). The CDR3 consists of 16 residues.

This chain joins TRBV27 and TRBJ2-5; D uncertain. Trimming stripped 10 bases from V and 2 bases from J, with 14 bases between. There are 13 residues in the CDR3. Germline CDR1 reads MNHEY; CDR2 reads SMNVEV (reference sequence). Here the CDR3 DNA reads TGTGCCACCCTATACTCCTCGCAAGAGACCCAGTACTTC. As protein: CATLYSSQETQYF.

This clone was recorded once. The chain carries TRBV9 and TRBJ1-1; D unresolved. The CDR3 covers 13 residues. Trimming stripped 9 bases from V and 0 bases from J, with 12 bases between. From germline, CDR1 is SGDLS and CDR2 YYNGEE. CDR3 in amino acids: CATSPQMNTEAFF. The CDR3 DNA is TGTGCCACCAGTCCGCAGATGAACACTGAAGCTTTCTTT. The full variable domain, rest sourced from reference TRBV9 and TRBJ1-1, is DSGVTQTPKHLITATGQRVTLRCSPRSGDLSVYWYQQSLDQGLQFLIQYYNGEERAKGNILERFSAQQFPDLHSELNLSSLELGDSALYFCATSPQMNTEAFFGQGTRLTVV.

This clone was recorded once. The chain employs TRBV2 and TRBJ2-1, with 7 nucleotides matching TRBD1. This CDR3 has 14 residues. J was trimmed by 13 bases and V by 2 bases; bases with no gene match: 11. Germline CDR1 SNHLY, CDR2 FYNNEI. The CDR3 DNA reads as TGTGCCAGCAGTGAATTCGGTAGGGGGCGGTCACAGTTCTTC. Protein product: CASSEFGRGRSQFF.

The gene calls are TRBV9 and TRBJ2-1, with 10 bases fitting TRBD2. The CDR3 is 16 amino acids. The germline gives CDR1 SGDLS, CDR2 YYNGEE. With V trimmed by 4 bases and J by 4 bases, 8 bases remained unmatched. The CDR3 protein is CASSSQRGGNYNEQFF. In nucleotides, the CDR3 is TGTGCCAGCAGCTCACAGCGGGGGGGAAATTACAATGAGCAGTTCTTC.

This clone was seen once. The rearrangement uses TRBV5-1 and TRBJ2-3; D ambiguous. V was pared by 0 bases and J by 5 bases, with 10 bases between. From germline, CDR1 is SGHRS and CDR2 YFSETQ. There are 14 residues in the CDR3. CDR3 nucleotides: TGCGCCAGCAGCTTGGATACCTATGGAGATACGCAGTATTTT. It specifies CASSLDTYGDTQYF.

The V gene is TRBV19, the J gene TRBJ2-4; 16 positions agree with TRBD2. Unmatched junction bases numbered 13, after V lost 5 bases and J lost 6 bases. Germline V gene data show CDR1 as LNHDA and CDR2 as SQIVND (reference sequence). The CDR3 runs 19 residues. CDR3 sequence: CASSPRGTSGRAEGNIQYF. The CDR3 nucleotides are TGTGCCAGTAGTCCTAGAGGGACTAGCGGGAGGGCCGAGGGAAACATTCAGTACTTC.

This clone was detected a few times. The junction and the germline gene differ at one end; a read error may be behind it. The identical CDR3 is also encoded by other nucleotide sequences in the sample. V is TRBV7-2 and J is TRBJ2-7, with TRBD2 matching 14 bases. The CDR3 has 16 residues. The germline gives CDR1 SGHTA, CDR2 FQGNSA. CDR3 in DNA: TGCGCCAGCAGCCTCGGACTAGCGGGGGGCTCCTACGAGCAGTACTTC. Encoded protein: CASSLGLAGGSYEQYF. Supplemented by reference TRBV7-2 and TRBJ2-7, the full variable domain reads GAGVSQSPSNKVTEKGKDVELRCDPISGHTALYWYRQSLGQGLEFLIYFQGNSAPDKSGLPSDRFSAERTGGSVSTLTIQRTQQEDSAVYLCASSLGLAGGSYEQYFGPGTRLTVT.

The chain combines TRBV5-1 with TRBJ2-5; the D gene is possibly TRBD2 (6 bases). The J call is doubtful: the DNA matches TRBJ2-7 better. The CDR3 is made up of 13 amino acids. The V gene's germline CDR1 is SGHRS and CDR2 YFSETQ. The CDR3 reads CASSSGSGNEQYF. CDR3 nucleotides: TGCGCCAGCAGCTCCGGGAGTGGGAACGAGCAGTACTTC.

This clone was recorded once. The chain recombines TRBV2 with TRBJ1-2, with 7 bases matching TRBD1. Germline lookup yields CDR1 SNHLY and CDR2 FYNNEI. The junction had 3 bases not matched to a gene; V was cut back by 6 bases and J by 2 bases. The CDR3 is 13 residues long. CDR3 DNA: TGTGCCAGCAGGGCGACAGGGAACTATGGCTACACCTTC. Amino acid sequence: CASRATGNYGYTF.

A remark on this clone: Mismatch with germline at one junction end may stem from a read error. The chain uses TRBV6-1 and TRBJ1-5; 10 bases fit TRBD1. The CDR3 length is 17 residues. From germline, CDR1 is MNHNS and CDR2 SASEGT. DNA for the CDR3: TGTGCCAGCAGTGGGACAGGGGGGAGGAAGAGCAATCAGCCCCAGAATTTT. It is translated as CASSGTGGRKSNQPQNF.

V usage is TRBV7-9 and J usage is TRBJ2-7, with D perhaps matching TRBD2 (6 bases). Trimming removed 5 bases at V and 3 bases at J, with 11 bases between. The CDR3 length is 13 residues. CDR1 SEHNR and CDR2 FQNEAQ come from the germline V gene (reference sequence). The CDR3 loop is CASSTSGDYEQYF. The CDR3 DNA reads as TGTGCCAGCAGCACGTCGGGGGACTACGAGCAGTACTTC.

The chain has TRBV7-6 and TRBJ1-5, with unresolved D. The CDR3 sequence is 13 residues long. Trimming stripped 1 base from V and 10 bases from J, with 11 bases between. Per germline, CDR1 SGHVS and CDR2 FNYEAQ. CDR3 sequence reads: CASSLERIGPQHF. The CDR3, as DNA: TGTGCCAGCAGCTTAGAGAGGATAGGTCCCCAGCATTTT. The complete variable domain, with remaining parts taken from reference TRBV7-6 and TRBJ1-5, reads GAGVSQSPRYKVTKRGQDVALRCDPISGHVSLYWYRQALGQGPEFLTYFNYEAQQDKSGLPNDRFSAERPEGSISTLTIQRTEQRDSAMYRCASSLERIGPQHFGDGTRLSIL.